The clone carrying this TCR beta chain was observed a handful of times. This CDR3 is also generated by other DNA sequences in the sample. Using immunoSEQ multiplex PCR, the repertoire was profiled, and TCRdb retains in-frame clones only, with some absent. The data contain about 170,000 clones, 86% of them singletons. V gave up 0 bases and J gave up 1 base, with 4 bases separating them. The germline gives CDR1 PRHDT, CDR2 FYEKMQ (reference sequence). This CDR3 has 13 amino acids. These data come from a study of cytomegalovirus exposure and HLA in healthy donors. The receptor was derived from a man aged 18 to 30 in good health and CMV-seropositive. What was sequenced was PBMCs. This sequence joins TRBV13 and TRBJ2-7; no firm D call. The CDR3 protein is CASSLGRSYEQYF. In nucleotides, the CDR3 is TGTGCCAGCAGCTTAGGCAGGTCCTACGAGCAGTACTTC. Together with reference TRBV13 and TRBJ2-7, the CDR3 gives the full variable domain: AAGVIQSPRHLIKEKRETATLKCYPIPRHDTVYWYQQGPGQDPQFLISFYEKMQSDKGSIPDRFSAQQFSDYHSELNMSSLELGDSALYFCASSLGRSYEQYFGPGTRLTVT.